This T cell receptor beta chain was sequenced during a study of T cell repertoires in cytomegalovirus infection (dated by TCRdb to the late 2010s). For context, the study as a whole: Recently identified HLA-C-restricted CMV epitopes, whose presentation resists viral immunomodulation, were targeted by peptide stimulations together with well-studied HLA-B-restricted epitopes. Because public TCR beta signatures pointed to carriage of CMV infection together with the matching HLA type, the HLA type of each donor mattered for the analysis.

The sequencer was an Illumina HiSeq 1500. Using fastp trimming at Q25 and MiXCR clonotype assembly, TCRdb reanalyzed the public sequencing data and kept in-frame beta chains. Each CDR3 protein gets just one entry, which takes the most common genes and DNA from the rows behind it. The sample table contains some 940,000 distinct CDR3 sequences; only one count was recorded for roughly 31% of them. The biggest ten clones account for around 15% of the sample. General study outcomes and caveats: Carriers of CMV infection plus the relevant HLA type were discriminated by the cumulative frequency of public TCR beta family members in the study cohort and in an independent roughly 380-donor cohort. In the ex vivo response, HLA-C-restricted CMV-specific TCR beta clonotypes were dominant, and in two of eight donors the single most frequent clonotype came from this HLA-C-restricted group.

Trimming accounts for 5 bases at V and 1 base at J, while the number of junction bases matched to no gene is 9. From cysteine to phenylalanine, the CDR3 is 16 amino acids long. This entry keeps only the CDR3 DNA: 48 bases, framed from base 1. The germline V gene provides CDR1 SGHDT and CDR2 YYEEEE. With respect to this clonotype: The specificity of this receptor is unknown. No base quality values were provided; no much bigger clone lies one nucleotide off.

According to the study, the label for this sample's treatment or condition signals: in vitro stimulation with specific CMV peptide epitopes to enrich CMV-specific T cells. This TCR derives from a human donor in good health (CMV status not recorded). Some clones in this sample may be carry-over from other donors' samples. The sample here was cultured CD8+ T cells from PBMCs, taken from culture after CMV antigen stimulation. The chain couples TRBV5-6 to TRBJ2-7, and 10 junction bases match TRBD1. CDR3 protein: CASSFIPGQGSYEQYF. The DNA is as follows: TGTGCCAGCAGTTTTATACCGGGACAGGGGTCCTACGAGCAGTACTTC.